This T cell receptor beta chain was found in a study of blood T cell repertoires in COVID-19. Overall study: The United States, Italy and Spain provided the acute and convalescent COVID-19 samples. T cells, B-cell-depleted T cells, or PBMCs provided the cDNA or gDNA that served as material.

The study recruited people aged roughly 18 to 100 years across 24 US areas. Methods used by the authors: It was from reference gene primer amplification that nucleated cell counts were estimated. The table came from immunoSEQ multiplex PCR; TCRdb's copy has only in-frame clones and leaves some out. The DNA gave D and trimming, while V, J and clone size come from that table. The table lists around 160,000 clones, almost 85% of them singletons. Trimming removed 0 bases from V and 0 bases from J, with 9 bases in between. CDR3 length: 16 amino acids. Germline V lookup: CDR1 SGHKS, CDR2 YYEKEE (reference sequence).

The clonotype originates from a man aged 45-65 years who had recovered from COVID-19. The sample comprised PBMCs or T cells enriched from blood (not recorded which). The chain employs TRBV5-5 and TRBJ1-4; D is unclear. DNA of the CDR3: TGTGCCAGCAGCTTGGTAGAGAGTCCAACTAATGAAAAACTGTTTTTT. Translation: CASSLVESPTNEKLFF.